The 5 T cell receptor beta chains below were found in one sample sequenced in a study of blood T cells in healthy people across ages. Combining a sample-barcoded 5' primer with a J-beta primer mix, a second PCR ran for roughly 7 to 12 cycles. TCRdb analysed the 5' RACE reads with MiXCR anew, one entry per CDR3 protein. The sample includes around 990,000 distinct CDR3 sequences, under 30% of them seen just once. Another study also made use of these data, one on T cells of mothers and their children.

Sequenced material: blood. These receptors all come from a girl aged 2 to 9 in good health.

This clonotype turned up a few times. This chain's CDR3 is CSASGTAIETQYF. The CDR3 bases are TGCAGTGCTAGCGGGACGGCCATTGAGACCCAGTACTTC. The J gene is TRBJ2-5, the V gene TRBV20-1; D may match TRBD1 or TRBD2 (5 bases each). Trimming took off 3 bases at V and 5 bases at J, with 13 bases between the two ends. The germline V gene has CDR1 DFQATT and CDR2 SNEGSKA (reference sequence). The CDR3 has 13 amino acids.

The table lists this clonotype with a few counts. This chain links TRBV7-9 with TRBJ2-1; 7 nucleotides match TRBD2. The ends lost 10 bases at V and 0 bases at J; junction bases unmatched: 6. The length of the CDR3 is 14 residues. Germline loops: CDR1 SEHNR, CDR2 FQNEAQ (reference sequence). CDR3 DNA: TGTGCCACAAAAAGCGGGACCTCCTACAATGAGCAGTTCTTC. Its protein product is CATKSGTSYNEQFF.

The chain recombines TRBV29-1 with TRBJ1-1; D not resolved. Germline CDR1 reads SQVTM; CDR2 reads ANQGSEA. CDR3 length: 11 residues. V gave up 5 bases and J gave up 7 bases, with 11 bases separating them. CDR3 in DNA: TGCAGCGTTTATAGGACCGGTGAAGCTTTCTTT. This encodes CSVYRTGEAFF.

This clonotype showed up just once. This chain connects TRBV12-5 to TRBJ1-2, with D perhaps TRBD1 (6 bases). The V gene lost 6 bases and the J gene lost 3 bases, with 17 bases spanning the gap. CDR3 size: 15 residues. Germline V gene lookup returns CDR1 LGHNT and CDR2 FRNRAP. CDR3 sequence reads: CASGPSGGLYYGYTF. CDR3 sequence (DNA): TGTGCTAGTGGCCCTTCCGGGGGGCTGTACTATGGCTACACCTTC.

The V and J genes are TRBV28 and TRBJ1-6; D perhaps matches TRBD1 (5 bases). This CDR3 region has 15 residues. In germline, CDR1 is MDHEN, CDR2 SYDVKM. V lost 8 bases, J lost 7 bases, and 18 bases lay in between. This CDR3 reads CASRVETGGNSPLHF. The CDR3 coding sequence is TGTGCCAGCCGGGTCGAAACCGGGGGAAATTCACCCCTCCACTTT. Combining the CDR3 with reference TRBV28 and TRBJ1-6 gives the whole variable domain DVKVTQSSRYLVKRTGEKVFLECVQDMDHENMFWYRQDPGLGLRLIYFSYDVKMKEKGDIPEGYSVSREKKERFSLILESASTNQTSMYLCASRVETGGNSPLHFGNGTRLTVT.